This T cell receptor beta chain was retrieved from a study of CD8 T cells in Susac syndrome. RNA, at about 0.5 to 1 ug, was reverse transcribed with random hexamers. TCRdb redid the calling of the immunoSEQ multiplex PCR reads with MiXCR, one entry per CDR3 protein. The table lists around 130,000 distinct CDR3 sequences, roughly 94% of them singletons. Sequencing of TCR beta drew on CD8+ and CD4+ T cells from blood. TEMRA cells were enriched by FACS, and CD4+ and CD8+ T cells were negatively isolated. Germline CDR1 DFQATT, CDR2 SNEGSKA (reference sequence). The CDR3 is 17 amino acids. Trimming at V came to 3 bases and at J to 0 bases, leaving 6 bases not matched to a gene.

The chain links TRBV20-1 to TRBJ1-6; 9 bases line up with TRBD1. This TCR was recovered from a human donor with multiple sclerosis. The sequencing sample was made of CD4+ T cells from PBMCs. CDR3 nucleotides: TGCAGTGCTAGGGGCGGGACAGGGAGCTCCTATAATTCACCCCTCCACTTT. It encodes CSARGGTGSSYNSPLHF.